This T cell receptor (beta chain) was profiled in a study of identical twins. Study-level findings and limits: In drawing conclusions, the study used cross-sectional statistical analysis and did not follow the same donors. It was possible that invariant MAIT and iNKT cells partly confounded the zero-insertion analyses.

A note on this clonotype: Its antigen remains unidentified.

cDNA molecules carried unique molecular identifiers, and template switching added a universal primer site. TCRdb passed the 5' RACE reads through MiXCR, listing each CDR3 protein once. Seen here are 750,000 to 950,000 distinct CDR3 sequences, about 12% observed once, and the top ten hold 1.5% to 2%. Another study also made use of these data, one on yellow fever vaccine responses in identical twins.

The sample comprised PBMCs. The TCR sequence derives from a woman under 30 in good health.

CDR3 sequence reads: CASSLFGAGTGELFF. CDR3 bases: TGTGCCAGCAGCTTGTTCGGTGCGGGCACCGGGGAGCTGTTTTTT. This rearrangement joins TRBV5-6 to TRBJ2-2; a possible D gene is TRBD2 (5 bases). Per germline, CDR1 SGHDT and CDR2 YYEEEE. V shed 1 base and J shed 4 bases, with 11 bases lying between them. The CDR3 has 15 amino acids.